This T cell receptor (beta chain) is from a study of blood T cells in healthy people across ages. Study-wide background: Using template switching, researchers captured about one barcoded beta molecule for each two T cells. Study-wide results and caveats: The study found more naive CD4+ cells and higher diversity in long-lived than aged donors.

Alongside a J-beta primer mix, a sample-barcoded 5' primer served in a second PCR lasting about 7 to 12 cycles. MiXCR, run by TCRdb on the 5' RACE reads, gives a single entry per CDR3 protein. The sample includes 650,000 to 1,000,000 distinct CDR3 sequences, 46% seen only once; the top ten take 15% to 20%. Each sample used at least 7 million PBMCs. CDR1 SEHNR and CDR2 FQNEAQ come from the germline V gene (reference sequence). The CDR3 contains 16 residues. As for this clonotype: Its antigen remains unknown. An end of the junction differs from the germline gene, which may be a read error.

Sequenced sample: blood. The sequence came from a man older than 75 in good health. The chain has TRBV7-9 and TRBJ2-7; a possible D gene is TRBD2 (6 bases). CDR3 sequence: CASNLNRDWGYNEQYF. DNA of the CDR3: TGTGCCAGCAACTTAAATCGGGACTGGGGGTACAATGAGCAGTACTTC.